Below are 16 T cell receptor beta chains sequenced from a single sample in a study of identical twins. Each CDR3 protein gets one entry after TCRdb re-called the 5' RACE reads with MiXCR. The repertoire holds about 330,000 distinct CDR3 sequences, with about 12% as singletons. This sample was also put to use in a study of yellow fever vaccine responses in identical twins.

The sample consisted of CD8+ T cells sorted from blood. The receptors shown here come from a young woman in good health.

This clonotype has more than one count but fewer than ten. The chain is built from TRBV6-1 and TRBJ1-4, with a weak D call TRBD1 (5 bases). The CDR3 has 15 amino acids. Trimming took 6 bases from V and 8 from J, leaving 19 bases between them. Germline V gene lookup returns CDR1 MNHNS and CDR2 SASEGT. CDR3 in amino acids: CASSRDRLPEEKLFF. CDR3 nucleotide sequence: TGTGCCAGCAGCCGAGACAGACTCCCTGAGGAAAAACTGTTTTTT.

V gene TRBV28 combines with J gene TRBJ2-7, with 10 bases lining up with TRBD2. V shed 7 bases and J 4 bases; nucleotides not matched to a gene: 10. This CDR3 is 15 amino acids long. In germline, CDR1 is MDHEN, CDR2 SYDVKM. CDR3 in amino acids: CASTTIGTSEYEQYF. CDR3 in DNA: TGTGCCAGCACCACAATAGGGACTAGCGAATACGAGCAGTACTTC. Combining the CDR3 with reference TRBV28 and TRBJ2-7 gives the whole variable domain DVKVTQSSRYLVKRTGEKVFLECVQDMDHENMFWYRQDPGLGLRLIYFSYDVKMKEKGDIPEGYSVSREKKERFSLILESASTNQTSMYLCASTTIGTSEYEQYFGPGTRLTVT.

This clonotype was observed at least ten times. This chain joins TRBV24-1 and TRBJ2-1; TRBD2 matches at 10 bases. Germline-derived CDR1 and CDR2 are KGHDR and SFDVKD. The CDR3 runs to 15 residues. V was pared by 5 bases and J by 6 bases, with 6 bases of the junction left unmatched. As DNA, the CDR3 is TGTGCCACCAGTGGTGGGACTAGCGAAGTCAATGAGCAGTTCTTC. Amino acid sequence: CATSGGTSEVNEQFF.

The J gene is TRBJ2-2, the V gene TRBV2; no clear D gene. Germline V gives CDR1 SNHLY, CDR2 FYNNEI. The CDR3 loop spans 15 amino acids. V lost 2 bases to trimming and J lost 0 bases, with 7 bases between them. CDR3 residues: CASSEPRPNTGELFF. The CDR3 coding sequence is TGTGCCAGCAGTGAACCCAGACCGAACACCGGGGAGCTGTTTTTT.

This clonotype occurred a few times. The chain recombines TRBV27 with TRBJ2-1, with unresolved D. This CDR3 has 16 amino acids. Trimming cost V 1 base and J 0 bases, with 10 bases left between them. From germline, CDR1 is MNHEY and CDR2 SMNVEV (reference sequence). The CDR3 region is CASSLFKGSSYNEQFF. The DNA for the CDR3 is TGTGCCAGCAGTTTATTCAAGGGATCCTCCTACAATGAGCAGTTCTTC.

This clonotype has just a few counts. The chain carries TRBV4-1 and TRBJ1-5; 7 bases are a match to TRBD1. The CDR3 sequence is 15 residues long. With V trimmed by 3 bases and J by 5 bases, 7 bases remained unmatched. The germline gives CDR1 MGHRA, CDR2 YSYEKL. CDR3 DNA: TGCGCCAGCAGCCAGGCCGCAGGGGGTTATCAGCCCCAGCATTTT. Protein product: CASSQAAGGYQPQHF.

This clonotype was counted only a few times. This chain connects TRBV9 to TRBJ2-1; 7 bases match TRBD1. From germline, CDR1 is SGDLS and CDR2 YYNGEE. This CDR3 has 15 amino acids. The V and J ends lost 0 bases and 5 bases, in that order; junction bases with no gene match: 5. The DNA for the CDR3 is TGTGCCAGCAGCGTAGGATCAGGGGGTAACAATGAGCAGTTCTTC. Amino acid sequence: CASSVGSGGNNEQFF.

Many counts were recorded for this clonotype. CDR3 loop: CSARDGGGELFF. The DNA for the CDR3 is TGCAGTGCTAGAGATGGGGGCGGGGAGCTGTTTTTT. The chain combines TRBV20-1 with TRBJ2-2; D may match TRBD1 or TRBD2 (5 bases each). This CDR3 comprises 12 residues. The germline V and J ends were trimmed by 0 bases and 7 bases, with 6 bases remaining between them. Germline values: CDR1 DFQATT, CDR2 SNEGSKA (reference sequence).

There are a few counts of this clonotype. The chain links TRBV19 to TRBJ2-1; 10 bases are a match to TRBD1. The CDR3 sequence is 13 residues long. Germline V gene data show CDR1 as LNHDA and CDR2 as SQIVND (reference sequence). Losses at the gene ends were 6 bases for V and 7 bases for J; bases not matched to a gene: 3. The CDR3 sequence is CASSWTGGNEQFF. The CDR3 DNA follows: TGTGCCAGTAGCTGGACAGGGGGGAATGAGCAGTTCTTC.

V and J are TRBV5-6 and TRBJ2-2, with D uncertain. The CDR3 totals 16 residues. V lost 0 bases to trimming and J lost 0 bases, with 9 bases between them. Germline-derived CDR1 and CDR2 are SGHDT and YYEEEE. DNA of the CDR3: TGTGCCAGCAGCTTGGCCGCAGATTCGAACACCGGGGAGCTGTTTTTT. Translating gives CASSLAADSNTGELFF.

This clonotype has more than one count but fewer than ten. J is TRBJ2-1 and V is TRBV10-1; TRBD2 aligns across 8 bases. Germline-derived CDR1 and CDR2 are WNHNN and SYGVQD (reference sequence). The CDR3 has 14 amino acids. Unmatched junction bases numbered 5, after V lost 3 bases and J lost 7 bases. The CDR3 sequence is CASSDPGTRNEQFF. DNA of the CDR3: TGCGCCAGCAGTGATCCCGGGACTAGAAATGAGCAGTTCTTC.

At least ten counts were recorded for this clonotype. V gene TRBV6-5 combines with J gene TRBJ1-2; D is perhaps TRBD1 (5 bases). The CDR3 is made up of 17 amino acids. The germline CDR1 and CDR2 sequences are MNHEY and SVGAGI. V lost 0 bases, J lost 5 bases, and 19 bases lay in between. The CDR3 here is CASSYSKKGWELYGYTF. CDR3 coding DNA: TGTGCCAGCAGTTACTCGAAAAAGGGGTGGGAGTTATATGGCTACACCTTC.

The chain links TRBV15 to TRBJ2-2; tentative D call: TRBD1 (5 bases). Per the germline V gene, CDR1 is LNHNV and CDR2 is YYDKDF (reference sequence). The CDR3 covers 15 residues. V was pared by 3 bases and J by 6 bases, with 14 bases between. CDR3 nucleotide sequence: TGTGCCACCAGCAGGCACACAGGTGACCCCGGGGAGCTGTTTTTT. It encodes CATSRHTGDPGELFF. Complete variable domain (other parts from reference TRBV15 and TRBJ2-2): DAMVIQNPRYQVTQFGKPVTLSCSQTLNHNVMYWYQQKSSQAPKLLFHYYDKDFNNEADTPDNFQSRRPNTSFCFLDIRSPGLGDTAMYLCATSRHTGDPGELFFGEGSRLTVL.

The J gene is TRBJ1-5, the V gene TRBV6-4; D remains ambiguous. The V end was cut by 0 bases, the J end by 0 bases, with 9 bases between. There are 16 residues in the CDR3. CDR1 and CDR2 from the germline V gene are MRHNA and SNTAGT. DNA for the CDR3: TGTGCCAGCAGTGACTCAGAGCTTTGTAGCAATCAGCCCCAGCATTTT. Translation: CASSDSELCSNQPQHF.

CDR3 coding DNA: TGCGCCAGCAGCCGAACCCCTAGGGGGTCTCGGGAGACCCAGTACTTC. This gives the protein CASSRTPRGSRETQYF. The rearrangement joins TRBV4-1 to TRBJ2-5; tentatively, D is TRBD1 (6 bases). Between the trimmed V and J ends, which lost 4 bases and 5 bases, there was a span of 20 bases. Germline loops: CDR1 MGHRA, CDR2 YSYEKL. The CDR3 loop spans 16 amino acids.

The chain employs TRBV20-1 and TRBJ2-1, with 8 positions matching TRBD2. J was trimmed by 9 bases and V by 5 bases; bases with no gene match: 12. The CDR3 runs 14 residues. The germline V gene encodes CDR1 DFQATT and CDR2 SNEGSKA (reference sequence). Written as DNA, the CDR3 is TGCAGTGCTGGCAGCGGGAGAGACCTTGGTGAGCAGTTCTTC. It encodes CSAGSGRDLGEQFF.